This T cell receptor (beta chain) was identified during a study of blood T cell repertoires in COVID-19. The data were produced by immunoSEQ multiplex PCR, yet TCRdb's version contains in-frame clones alone and is incomplete. The table shows roughly 39,000 clones, with 75% to 90% occurring only once. Germline CDR1 SGHNT, CDR2 YYREEE (reference sequence). The junction had 4 bases not matched to a gene; V was cut back by 2 bases and J by 4 bases. This CDR3 has 14 amino acids. V gene TRBV5-4 combines with J gene TRBJ2-7; 9 positions match TRBD2. The TCR sequence derives from a man aged 30 to 39 with active or convalescent COVID-19. The sequenced material came from peripheral blood. Here the CDR3 DNA reads TGTGCCAGCAGCTTCGGCGGGGGGGCTTACGAGCAGTACTTC. This encodes CASSFGGGAYEQYF.